These T cell receptor beta chains were read from a single sample in a study of blood T cells in healthy people across ages. TCRdb processed the 5' RACE reads anew with MiXCR; each CDR3 protein has one entry. The repertoire holds about 720,000 distinct CDR3 sequences, with 22% as singletons. The source material was blood. Receptors originate from a man in his 70s in good health. The CDR3 runs from the conserved cysteine through the conserved F or W. A D gene is named only where the DNA matches it firmly. Clone size is given for some rows only: seen once, a few or many times, or a class if the clone is expanded.

j_call: TRBJ2-1; d_call: NA; v_call: TRBV12-3/TRBV12-4; clone_size: NA; cdr3_nt: TGTGCCAGCACAGAGCCCAATGAGCAGTTCTTC; cdr3_aa: CASTEPNEQFF
j_call: TRBJ2-5; d_call: TRBD1; v_call: TRBV18; clone_size: few; cdr3_nt: TGTGCCAGCTCACCATCGGGACAGGGTGAGACCCAGTACTTC; cdr3_aa: CASSPSGQGETQYF
j_call: TRBJ2-1; d_call: TRBD2; v_call: TRBV7-3; clone_size: few; cdr3_nt: TGTGCCAGCAGCTTAACTCCAAGCGGGAGTCGGAGTGAGCAGTTCTTC; cdr3_aa: CASSLTPSGSRSEQFF
j_call: TRBJ2-3; d_call: NA; v_call: TRBV10-3; clone_size: few; cdr3_nt: TGTGCCATCAGTGAGACCCCCTTTGGCGGTAGCGAGGATACGCAGTATTTT; cdr3_aa: CAISETPFGGSEDTQYF
j_call: TRBJ2-3; d_call: NA; v_call: TRBV27; clone_size: NA; cdr3_nt: TGTGCCAGCAGTTTATTGCCTTGGGAGTACACAGATACGCAGTATTTT; cdr3_aa: CASSLLPWEYTDTQYF
j_call: TRBJ2-1; d_call: TRBD2; v_call: TRBV20-1; clone_size: few; cdr3_nt: TGCAGTGCTTCTCGGGGGGGTGAGCAGTTCTTC; cdr3_aa: CSASRGGEQFF
j_call: TRBJ2-1; d_call: TRBD2; v_call: TRBV29-1; clone_size: few; cdr3_nt: TGCAGCGTTAAGAGACTAGCGGGGGGGCCATCGTCCTACAATGAGCAGTTCTTC; cdr3_aa: CSVKRLAGGPSSYNEQFF
j_call: TRBJ2-1; d_call: NA; v_call: TRBV5-5; clone_size: few; cdr3_nt: TGTGCCAGCAGCTTGGCCGGGACTGAAAATGAGCAGTTCTTC; cdr3_aa: CASSLAGTENEQFF
j_call: TRBJ1-4; d_call: NA; v_call: TRBV6-1; clone_size: few; cdr3_nt: TGTGCCAGCAGTGAAGCAGGCAGGCAGAGTAATGAAAAACTGTTTTTT; cdr3_aa: CASSEAGRQSNEKLFF
j_call: TRBJ1-3; d_call: NA; v_call: TRBV10-3; clone_size: few; cdr3_nt: TGTGCCATCAGTGGGGGGAGCTCTGGAAACACCATATATTTT; cdr3_aa: CAISGGSSGNTIYF
j_call: TRBJ1-4; d_call: TRBD1; v_call: TRBV5-1; clone_size: few; cdr3_nt: TGCGCCAGCAGCTTCCGGGACAGGGGGTCTAGTGAAAAACTGTTTTTT; cdr3_aa: CASSFRDRGSSEKLFF
j_call: TRBJ2-7; d_call: NA; v_call: TRBV28; clone_size: few; cdr3_nt: TGTGCCAGCAGTCCACCACTTTCGGGGACCTCCTACGAGCAGTACTTC; cdr3_aa: CASSPPLSGTSYEQYF
j_call: TRBJ2-1; d_call: TRBD2; v_call: TRBV20-1; clone_size: NA; cdr3_nt: TGCAGTGGCTTGAGCGGGAGTGAGAGGGAGCAGTTCTTC; cdr3_aa: CSGLSGSEREQFF
j_call: TRBJ2-7; d_call: NA; v_call: TRBV29-1; clone_size: NA; cdr3_nt: TGCAGCGTTGAGACCCGACTAACCTACGAGCAGTACTTC; cdr3_aa: CSVETRLTYEQYF
j_call: TRBJ1-1; d_call: NA; v_call: TRBV19; clone_size: NA; cdr3_nt: TGTGCCAGTAGTACCAGACAGAACGTGAACACTGAAGCTTTCTTT; cdr3_aa: CASSTRQNVNTEAFF
j_call: TRBJ2-5; d_call: NA; v_call: TRBV28; clone_size: few; cdr3_nt: TGTGCCAGCAGTTTCCCTAAGGGTGGGACCCAGTACTTC; cdr3_aa: CASSFPKGGTQYF
j_call: TRBJ2-1; d_call: NA; v_call: TRBV29-1; clone_size: few; cdr3_nt: TGCAGCGTGGCCGGGACACCTTACAATGAGCAGTTCTTC; cdr3_aa: CSVAGTPYNEQFF
j_call: TRBJ2-1; d_call: NA; v_call: TRBV30; clone_size: NA; cdr3_nt: TGTGCCTGGACCCGGGACTCGAGCTCCTACAATGAGCAGTTCTTC; cdr3_aa: CAWTRDSSSYNEQFF
j_call: TRBJ1-2; d_call: TRBD1; v_call: TRBV20-1; clone_size: few; cdr3_nt: TGCAGTGCTAGTCCCCCAACAGGGGGCTATGGCTACACCTTC; cdr3_aa: CSASPPTGGYGYTF
j_call: TRBJ1-2; d_call: NA; v_call: TRBV20-1; clone_size: NA; cdr3_nt: TGCAGTGCTCCCGCAGGGGCGGGGGGCTACACCTTC; cdr3_aa: CSAPAGAGGYTF
j_call: TRBJ2-1; d_call: TRBD2; v_call: TRBV7-2; clone_size: few; cdr3_nt: TGTGCCAGCAGCACTTCTAGCGGGAGGGCCGGGGAGCAGTTCTTC; cdr3_aa: CASSTSSGRAGEQFF
j_call: TRBJ1-1; d_call: NA; v_call: TRBV6-5; clone_size: few; cdr3_nt: TGTGCCAGCAGTTACCGAAGGGGAGAGAACACTGAAGCTTTCTTT; cdr3_aa: CASSYRRGENTEAFF
j_call: TRBJ1-1; d_call: NA; v_call: TRBV7-9; clone_size: NA; cdr3_nt: TGTGCCAGCAGCTTAGAGGGGGATTACACTGAAGCTTTCTTT; cdr3_aa: CASSLEGDYTEAFF
j_call: TRBJ1-2; d_call: NA; v_call: TRBV12-3/TRBV12-4; clone_size: NA; cdr3_nt: TGTGCCAGCAGTTTATTGGGTTTTTATGGCTACACCTTC; cdr3_aa: CASSLLGFYGYTF
j_call: TRBJ2-1; d_call: NA; v_call: TRBV6-5; clone_size: many; cdr3_nt: TGTGCCAGCAGTTACTCTCCCAGGACTCCCAGCTCCTACAATGAGCAGTTCTTC; cdr3_aa: CASSYSPRTPSSYNEQFF
j_call: TRBJ2-1; d_call: NA; v_call: TRBV20-1; clone_size: many; cdr3_nt: TGCAGTGCTAAGCCCGGGGGTTCTTACAATGAGCAGTTCTTC; cdr3_aa: CSAKPGGSYNEQFF
j_call: TRBJ1-5; d_call: NA; v_call: TRBV30; clone_size: NA; cdr3_nt: TGTGCCTGGCAAGCGGGTGGCAATCAGCCCCAGCATTTT; cdr3_aa: CAWQAGGNQPQHF
j_call: TRBJ1-2; d_call: NA; v_call: TRBV7-8; clone_size: many; cdr3_nt: TGTGCCAGCAGCTTAGGCTTACCGGACTATGGCTACACCTTC; cdr3_aa: CASSLGLPDYGYTF
j_call: TRBJ1-1; d_call: TRBD1; v_call: TRBV29-1; clone_size: few; cdr3_nt: TGCAGCGTTGCCCCAGGGGGCACTGAAGCTTTCTTT; cdr3_aa: CSVAPGGTEAFF
j_call: TRBJ1-2; d_call: NA; v_call: TRBV3-1; clone_size: NA; cdr3_nt: TGTGCCAGCAGCCAAGAAGCCAGGGCCAACTATGGCTACACCTTC; cdr3_aa: CASSQEARANYGYTF
j_call: TRBJ1-6; d_call: TRBD1; v_call: TRBV6-5; clone_size: many; cdr3_nt: TGTGCCAGCAGCCTCGACAGGGGCTCACCCCTCCACTTT; cdr3_aa: CASSLDRGSPLHF
j_call: TRBJ2-3; d_call: TRBD1; v_call: TRBV7-2; clone_size: few; cdr3_nt: TGTGCCAGCAGCCTAACCGGGACAGGGGGCTTGGATACGCAGTATTTT; cdr3_aa: CASSLTGTGGLDTQYF
j_call: TRBJ2-2; d_call: NA; v_call: TRBV9; clone_size: many; cdr3_nt: TGTGCCAGCAGCGTGCGGAACCTAAACACCGGGGAGCTGTTTTTT; cdr3_aa: CASSVRNLNTGELFF
j_call: TRBJ2-2; d_call: NA; v_call: TRBV6-1; clone_size: NA; cdr3_nt: TGTGCCAGCAGCGTCAACAGGGGGACTAGTTCCGGGGAGCTGTTTTTT; cdr3_aa: CASSVNRGTSSGELFF
j_call: TRBJ1-4; d_call: NA; v_call: TRBV6-5; clone_size: NA; cdr3_nt: TGTGCCAGCAGTTACGACTCCTACTCTGAAAAACTGTTTTTT; cdr3_aa: CASSYDSYSEKLFF
j_call: TRBJ2-7; d_call: NA; v_call: TRBV6-2/TRBV6-3; clone_size: NA; cdr3_nt: TGTGCCAGCATCGTAGACCCGGGACTGAACTACGAGCAGTACTTC; cdr3_aa: CASIVDPGLNYEQYF